These 27 T cell receptor beta chains were all obtained from the same sample, sequenced in a study of beta chain features in type 1 diabetes. Of the isolated RNA, all was reverse transcribed, and so the sequenced material was expressed TCRB transcripts. This table comes from immunoSEQ multiplex PCR, and its TCRdb copy is limited to in-frame clones, with some not included. The repertoire holds roughly 290,000 clones, with around 7.8% as singletons. The source material was central memory CD4+ T cells from blood. These receptors originate from a woman under 30 in good health.

CDR3 DNA sequence: TGTGCTAGTGCCCCGCGGGTTGGAAACACCATATATTTT. It is translated as CASAPRVGNTIYF. The V gene is TRBV12-5, the J gene TRBJ1-3; D call uncertain. CDR3 length: 13 residues. Trimming took off 7 bases at V and 3 bases at J, with 10 bases between the two ends. From germline, CDR1 is LGHNT and CDR2 FRNRAP.

This clone has a handful of counts. V gene TRBV7-8 combines with J gene TRBJ2-1, with 8 bases aligning to TRBD2. The V gene end was trimmed by 4 bases and the J gene end by 3 bases; junction bases not matched to a gene: 2. The germline V gene has CDR1 SGHVS and CDR2 FQNEAQ. The CDR3 extends over 14 amino acids. CDR3 protein: CASSSRGGYNEQFF. The CDR3 nucleotides read TGTGCCAGCAGCTCCCGGGGGGGCTACAATGAGCAGTTCTTC.

This clone has just a few counts. The junction departs from germline at one end; a sequencing error may be responsible. The J gene is TRBJ2-1, the V gene TRBV11-1; TRBD1 aligns across 8 bases. The CDR3 has 12 residues. Germline CDR1 SGHAT, CDR2 FQDESV (reference sequence). The CDR3 DNA follows: TGTGCCAGCAGCAAAGACAGGGGACATAAGCTCTTC. Protein product: CASSKDRGHKLF.

The chain links TRBV5-1 to TRBJ2-5; 7 bases map to TRBD2. Germline CDR1 and CDR2: SGHRS and YFSETQ. The CDR3 sequence is 15 residues long. The ends lost 1 base at V and 3 bases at J; junction bases unmatched: 6. The CDR3 loop is CASSLILADKETQYF. DNA of the CDR3: TGCGCCAGCAGCTTGATCCTAGCGGATAAAGAGACCCAGTACTTC.

J is TRBJ2-1 and V is TRBV11-1; D gene ambiguous. This CDR3 region has 11 residues. CDR1 is SGHAT and CDR2 is FQDESV in the germline V gene (reference sequence). Deletions cut 4 bases from V and 10 bases from J, with 8 bases between. The CDR3 sequence is CASSSRGEQFF. The CDR3 DNA is TGTGCCAGCAGCTCCCGAGGAGAGCAGTTCTTC. The complete variable domain, with remaining parts taken from reference TRBV11-1 and TRBJ2-1, reads EAEVAQSPRYKITEKSQAVAFWCDPISGHATLYWYRQILGQGPELLVQFQDESVVDDSQLPKDRFSAERLKGVDSTLKIQPAELGDSAMYLCASSSRGEQFFGPGTRLTVL.

This clone appeared a few times. V is TRBV19 and J is TRBJ2-5; the D gene is possibly TRBD1 (5 bases). Germline lookup yields CDR1 LNHDA and CDR2 SQIVND (reference sequence). The CDR3 consists of 14 residues. V was pared by 2 bases and J by 4 bases, with 11 bases between. CDR3 sequence (DNA): TGTGCCAGTAGTATATCGGACAATCCAGAGACCCAGTACTTC. It encodes CASSISDNPETQYF.

This clone has just a few counts. V gene TRBV30 combines with J gene TRBJ2-3, with TRBD2 as a possible D gene (6 bases). The CDR3 is 14 amino acids. Germline V gene sequence: CDR1 GTSNPN, CDR2 SVGIG (reference sequence). The germline V and J ends were trimmed by 3 bases and 5 bases, with 15 bases remaining between them. The CDR3 loop is CAWRAFGSGDTQYF. Here the CDR3 DNA reads TGTGCCTGGAGGGCCTTCGGGAGTGGAGATACGCAGTATTTT.

In this sample, this clone turned up a few times. The chain has TRBV29-1 and TRBJ1-3, with unresolved D. The germline gives CDR1 SQVTM, CDR2 ANQGSEA. Trimming cost V 4 bases and J 5 bases, with 12 bases left between them. The CDR3 contains 13 residues. The CDR3 sequence: CSVGGGERNTIYF. As DNA, the CDR3 is TGCAGCGTTGGGGGAGGAGAACGAAACACCATATATTTT.

The chain joins TRBV9 to TRBJ2-7; 9 bases align to TRBD1. Germline V gene sequence: CDR1 SGDLS, CDR2 YYNGEE. CDR3 length: 14 residues. V dropped 2 bases and J dropped 6; count of bases not matched to a gene: 6. The CDR3 here is CASSVTGGGSEQYF. CDR3 nucleotides: TGTGCCAGCAGCGTTACAGGGGGCGGCTCCGAGCAGTACTTC.

CDR3 in DNA: TGTGCCAGCAGTTACTCGAACTATGGCTACACCTTC. It translates to CASSYSNYGYTF. The genes are TRBV27 and TRBJ1-2; D remains unclear. Trimming left V 4 bases short and J 2 bases short, with 5 bases between. Looked up from germline, CDR1 is MNHEY and CDR2 is SMNVEV (reference sequence). The CDR3 length is 12 residues.

This clone has more than one count but fewer than ten. This chain joins TRBV6-5 and TRBJ1-2; TRBD1 matches at 8 bases. Germline V gene data show CDR1 as MNHEY and CDR2 as SVGAGI. This CDR3 contains 14 residues. V lost 2 bases, J lost 4 bases, and 3 bases stayed unmatched. CDR3 sequence reads: CASSYTTGGYGYTF. In DNA, the CDR3 is TGTGCCAGCAGTTACACCACAGGGGGCTATGGCTACACCTTC.

This clone occurred a few times. The gene calls are TRBV5-4 and TRBJ2-7; TRBD1 aligns across 10 bases. V was pared by 2 bases and J by 2 bases, with 4 bases of the junction left unmatched. The CDR3 is made up of 15 amino acids. Germline-derived CDR1 and CDR2 are SGHNT and YYREEE (reference sequence). The CDR3 DNA sequence: TGTGCCAGCAGCTTTCCCGGGACAGGGGCCTACGAGCAGTACTTC. Translation: CASSFPGTGAYEQYF.

Comments on this clone: The same CDR3 is also encoded by other DNA sequences in this sample. Here the CDR3 DNA reads TGTGCTAGTGGTTTGGAGGAAGGCACTGAAGCTTTCTTT. Its protein is CASGLEEGTEAFF. This chain uses TRBV12-5 with TRBJ1-1; D remains unclear. Germline-derived CDR1 and CDR2 are LGHNT and FRNRAP. The CDR3 has 13 residues. V gave up 1 base and J gave up 4 bases, with 7 bases separating them. Using reference TRBV12-5 and TRBJ1-1 for the parts outside the CDR3, the full variable domain is DARVTQTPRHKVTEMGQEVTMRCQPILGHNTVFWYRQTMMQGLELLAYFRNRAPLDDSGMPKDRFSAEMPDATLATLKIQPSEPRDSAVYFCASGLEEGTEAFFGQGTRLTVV.

V usage is TRBV28 and J usage is TRBJ1-5; D remains ambiguous. Germline loops: CDR1 MDHEN, CDR2 SYDVKM. The ends were cut back, 7 bases at V and 4 bases at J, with 8 bases in the middle. The CDR3 is 12 amino acids. The CDR3 protein is CASTGENQPQHF. The CDR3 nucleotides read TGTGCCAGCACTGGGGAAAATCAGCCCCAGCATTTT.

In this sample, this clone turned up a few times. The rearrangement joins TRBV28 to TRBJ1-5; no firm D call. V was pared by 3 bases and J by 3 bases, with 6 bases between. This CDR3 has 13 residues. Germline CDR1 MDHEN, CDR2 SYDVKM. CDR3 sequence (DNA): TGTGCCAGCAGTTTCCCGTACAATCAGCCCCAGCATTTT. As protein: CASSFPYNQPQHF.

This clone has ten or more counts. The rearrangement uses TRBV7-9 and TRBJ2-7; D might be TRBD2 (6 bases). V lost 5 bases, J lost 2 bases, and 16 bases lay in between. Germline V gene lookup returns CDR1 SEHNR and CDR2 FQNEAQ (reference sequence). CDR3 size: 15 residues. The CDR3 is CASSLQPSGAYEQYF. CDR3 DNA: TGTGCCAGCAGCCTCCAACCATCGGGGGCCTACGAGCAGTACTTC.

This clone was picked up a small number of times. The V and J genes are TRBV7-9 and TRBJ1-2, with D maybe TRBD1 (6 bases). Trimming pared 5 bases from V and 4 bases from J, leaving 17 bases between. In germline, CDR1 is SEHNR, CDR2 FQNEAQ (reference sequence). This CDR3 spans 15 amino acids. The CDR3 loop reads CASSPTGLRGYGYTF. The CDR3 nucleotides read TGTGCCAGCAGCCCTACAGGGCTTAGGGGCTATGGCTACACCTTC.

This clone was seen only a few times. This sequence joins TRBV2 and TRBJ1-5; D unclear. The CDR3 covers 14 residues. Trimming took 1 base from V and 0 from J, leaving 4 bases between them. The V gene's germline CDR1 is SNHLY and CDR2 FYNNEI. Here the CDR3 DNA reads TGTGCCAGCAGTGAAGGGCATAGCAATCAGCCCCAGCATTTT. Translating gives CASSEGHSNQPQHF.

This chain joins TRBV7-8 and TRBJ1-2, with D perhaps TRBD1 (6 bases). CDR3 size: 13 residues. V lost 5 bases, J lost 8 bases, and 15 bases lay in between. CDR1 SGHVS and CDR2 FQNEAQ come from the germline V gene. CDR3 coding DNA: TGTGCCAGCAGCAACAGGGAAAGTTCAGGCTACACCTTC. Translation: CASSNRESSGYTF.

V usage is TRBV7-2 and J usage is TRBJ2-6; TRBD1 matches at 8 bases. Per the germline V gene, CDR1 is SGHTA and CDR2 is FQGNSA. The V and J ends lost 1 base and 3 bases, in that order; junction bases with no gene match: 5. The CDR3 sequence is 17 residues long. CDR3 DNA sequence: TGTGCCAGCAGCTTAGGTGGACAGGGAGTTGGGGCCAACGTCCTGACTTTC. The encoded protein is CASSLGGQGVGANVLTF.

This clone was seen repeatedly, ten times or more. This chain connects TRBV5-1 to TRBJ1-4, with D uncertain. Trimming pared 1 base from V and 5 bases from J, leaving 9 bases between. The CDR3 is 14 residues long. Germline V lookup: CDR1 SGHRS, CDR2 YFSETQ. CDR3 sequence reads: CASSLLSGNEKLFF. For the CDR3, the DNA is TGCGCCAGCAGCTTGCTTTCGGGGAATGAAAAACTGTTTTTT.

This clone was counted many times. This sequence joins TRBV18 and TRBJ2-5; the D gene is possibly TRBD2 (5 bases). The V gene lost 2 bases and the J gene lost 1 base, with 11 bases spanning the gap. There are 15 residues in the CDR3. Germline values: CDR1 KGHSH, CDR2 LQKENI. As DNA, the CDR3 is TGTGCCAGCTCACCAGGGTCGACTATCCAAGAGACCCAGTACTTC. It translates to CASSPGSTIQETQYF.

This clone was counted between two and nine times. Other nucleotide sequences in the sample specify the same CDR3. The chain joins TRBV5-1 to TRBJ1-6; D gene unclear. The CDR3 contains 15 residues. Looked up from germline, CDR1 is SGHRS and CDR2 is YFSETQ. V was clipped by 5 bases and J by 7 bases, with 16 bases between them. The CDR3 DNA is TGCGCCAGCAGTCCGGTGGACGGGCGGAATTCACCCCTCCACTTT. It specifies CASSPVDGRNSPLHF.

The genes are TRBV6-5 and TRBJ1-2; D is unclear. V was trimmed by 2 bases and J by 6 bases, leaving 10 bases between them. The CDR3 has 13 amino acids. From germline, CDR1 is MNHEY and CDR2 SVGAGI. Here the CDR3 reads CASSYPGGNGYTF. The DNA of the CDR3 is TGTGCCAGCAGTTACCCGGGTGGGAATGGCTACACCTTC.

The chain is built from TRBV5-1 and TRBJ2-1, with 10 bases lining up with TRBD2. Per the germline V gene, CDR1 is SGHRS and CDR2 is YFSETQ. V lost 4 bases and J lost 6; bases outside the gene matches: 10. This CDR3 is 16 amino acids long. Here the CDR3 DNA reads TGCGCCAGCAGCCGCCTCAGTAGCGGGGGGTTCAATGAGCAGTTCTTC. Translating it yields CASSRLSSGGFNEQFF.

Many counts were recorded for this clone. The V and J genes are TRBV9 and TRBJ1-2; D may be TRBD1 (5 bases). Germline-derived CDR1 and CDR2 are SGDLS and YYNGEE. Trimming left V 3 bases short and J 7 bases short, with 19 bases between. The CDR3 has 15 residues. The CDR3 reads CASSADGTPAGGYTF. CDR3 coding DNA: TGTGCCAGCAGCGCAGACGGGACCCCCGCGGGTGGCTACACCTTC.

The chain is built from TRBV25-1 and TRBJ2-5; 7 bases align to TRBD1. This CDR3 has 18 residues. Per the germline V gene, CDR1 is MGHDK and CDR2 is SYGVNS. J gave up 0 bases and V 3 bases, and 13 bases lay outside the gene matches. The DNA for the CDR3 is TGTGCCAGCAGTGAGCTTCGGTCAGGGACAGCCGACCAAGAGACCCAGTACTTC. It is translated as CASSELRSGTADQETQYF.